The source of this TCR beta chain is a study of T cells of healthy individuals. This clonotype has a count of ten or more. This CDR3 contains 15 residues. Looked up from germline, CDR1 is SGHTA and CDR2 is FQGNSA. After removal of 5 bases from V and 7 bases from J, the junction contained 8 bases not matched to a gene. In TCRdb, the 5' RACE reads were re-called with MiXCR into one record per CDR3 protein. The sample lists over 40,000 distinct CDR3 sequences, roughly 4.3% occurring once. The V and J genes are TRBV7-2 and TRBJ1-6, with TRBD1 matching over 7 bases. This receptor was obtained from a human donor in good health. CDR3 sequence (DNA): TGTGCCAGCAGCACCAGACAGGGTTCGAATTCACCCCTCCACTTT. Translation gives CASSTRQGSNSPLHF.